The source of this TCR beta chain is a study of blood T cell repertoires in COVID-19. Germline V lookup: CDR1 SGHDN, CDR2 FVKESK. V dropped 3 bases and J dropped 11; count of bases not matched to a gene: 4. The CDR3 consists of 13 residues. The assay was immunoSEQ multiplex PCR, and TCRdb's table has in-frame clones only and misses some. The top ten hold around 0.86% of the sample, which has approximately 250,000 clones, 80% to 95% seen once. This TCR came from a man younger than 40 with COVID-19, enrolled during active disease. The sample consisted of peripheral blood. The V call is TRBV14, the J call TRBJ1-4; 9 positions match TRBD1. CDR3 nucleotide sequence: TGTGCCAGCAGCCAGGGACAGGGAGGGAAACTGTTTTTT. It encodes CASSQGQGGKLFF.